This T cell receptor beta chain appears in the sequencing data of a study of T-cell reconstitution after alpha-beta-depleted transplantation in children. Study-level points and caveats: At around two months after transplant, the alpha-beta T cells were reportedly derived from several hundred expanded clones that came from non-depleted graft cells. T-cell numbers and diversity, one year after transplant, stemmed largely from T cells that were newly produced. The high TCRbeta diversity at day 60 in some patients came from surviving recipient T cells and thymic progenitors.

Unique molecular identifiers were incorporated during preparation of the TCRbeta library. TCRdb ran MiXCR on the PCR reads and lists one entry per CDR3 protein. Of 500,000 to 750,000 distinct CDR3 sequences listed, roughly a quarter are singletons. This clonotype was observed at least ten times. What it binds is unknown. The CDR3 contains 15 residues. Trimming removed 6 bases from V and 0 bases from J, with 11 bases in between. The source was PBMCs, collected before TCRalphabeta/CD19-depleted stem cell transplant. The V gene is TRBV12-3 or TRBV12-4, the J gene TRBJ2-2, with D maybe TRBD1 (5 bases). This sequence was found in a boy younger than two with Wiskott-Aldrich syndrome, due to receive a stem cell transplant. This CDR3 is CASSSGQPNTGELFF. The CDR3 nucleotides read TGTGCCAGCAGCTCTGGACAACCGAACACCGGGGAGCTGTTTTTT.